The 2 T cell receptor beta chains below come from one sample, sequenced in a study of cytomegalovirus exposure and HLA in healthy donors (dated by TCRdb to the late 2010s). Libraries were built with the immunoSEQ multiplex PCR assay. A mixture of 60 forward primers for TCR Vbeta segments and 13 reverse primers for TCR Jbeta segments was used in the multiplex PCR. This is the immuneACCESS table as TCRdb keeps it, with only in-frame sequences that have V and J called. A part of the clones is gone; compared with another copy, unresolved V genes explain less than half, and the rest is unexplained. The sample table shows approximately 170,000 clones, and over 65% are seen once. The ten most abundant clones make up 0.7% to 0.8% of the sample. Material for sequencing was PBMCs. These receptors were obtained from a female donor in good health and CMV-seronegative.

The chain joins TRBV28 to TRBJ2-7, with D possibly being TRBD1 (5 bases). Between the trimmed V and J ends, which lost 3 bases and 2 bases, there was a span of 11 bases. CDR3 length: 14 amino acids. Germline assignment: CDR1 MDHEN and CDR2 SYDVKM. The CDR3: CASSLQGPPYEQYF. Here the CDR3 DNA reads TGTGCCAGCAGTTTGCAGGGTCCCCCCTACGAGCAGTACTTC.

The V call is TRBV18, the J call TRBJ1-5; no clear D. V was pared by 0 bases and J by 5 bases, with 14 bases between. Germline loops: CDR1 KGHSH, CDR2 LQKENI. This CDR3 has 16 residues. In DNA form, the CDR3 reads TGTGCCAGCTCACCACCCCCCCCAGGAAGAGATCAGCCCCAGCATTTT. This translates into CASSPPPPGRDQPQHF.